This is a list of T cell receptor beta chains from one sample in a study of blood T cell repertoires in COVID-19. Profiled with immunoSEQ multiplex PCR; TCRdb holds only in-frame clones, not every one. The repertoire holds about 260,000 clones, with 70% to 90% as singletons. The sequenced sample consisted of PBMCs or T cells enriched from blood (not recorded which). Source of these receptors: a woman in her twenties or thirties with acute COVID-19. CDR3s include the opening cysteine and the closing phenylalanine or tryptophan. Fields, in order: J gene, clone size, D gene, V gene, CDR3 protein, CDR3 DNA. D genes are given only for firm matches. Clone sizes are given selectively: once, few, many, or a class where the clone is expanded.

j_call: TRBJ2-2
clone_size: -
d_call: -
v_call: TRBV3-1/TRBV3-2
cdr3_aa: CASSQVTSLATGELFF
cdr3_nt: TGTGCCAGCAGCCAAGTCACGTCGCTAGCGACCGGGGAGCTGTTTTTT

j_call: TRBJ1-2
clone_size: -
d_call: -
v_call: TRBV28
cdr3_aa: CASQRTGIIHGYTF
cdr3_nt: TGTGCCAGCCAAAGAACAGGGATAATCCATGGCTACACCTTC

j_call: TRBJ1-5
clone_size: few
d_call: TRBD1
v_call: TRBV29-1
cdr3_aa: CSGSTGVNQPQHF
cdr3_nt: TGCAGCGGCTCTACAGGGGTCAATCAGCCCCAGCATTTT

j_call: TRBJ2-1
clone_size: once
d_call: TRBD2
v_call: TRBV28
cdr3_aa: CASSLRGLANEQFF
cdr3_nt: TGTGCCAGCAGTTTAAGGGGACTAGCCAATGAGCAGTTCTTC

j_call: TRBJ2-2
clone_size: few
d_call: -
v_call: TRBV6-5
cdr3_aa: CASGGEAGELFF
cdr3_nt: TGTGCCAGCGGCGGGGAGGCCGGGGAGCTGTTTTTT

j_call: TRBJ2-1
clone_size: -
d_call: -
v_call: TRBV6-5
cdr3_aa: CASSLTSITDNEQFF
cdr3_nt: TGTGCCAGCAGTTTAACTAGCATAACTGACAATGAGCAGTTCTTC

j_call: TRBJ2-7
clone_size: -
d_call: -
v_call: TRBV2
cdr3_aa: CASSDRGDEQYF
cdr3_nt: TGTGCCAGCAGTGACAGGGGAGACGAGCAGTACTTC

j_call: TRBJ2-6
clone_size: -
d_call: -
v_call: TRBV30
cdr3_aa: CAWSTGSGANVLTF
cdr3_nt: TGTGCCTGGAGTACCGGCTCTGGGGCCAACGTCCTGACTTTC

j_call: TRBJ1-3
clone_size: -
d_call: TRBD1
v_call: TRBV9
cdr3_aa: CASSVVERQGTDTIYF
cdr3_nt: TGTGCCAGCAGCGTAGTAGAGAGACAGGGAACGGACACCATATATTTT

j_call: TRBJ1-1
clone_size: -
d_call: -
v_call: TRBV6-5
cdr3_aa: CASRADMGGEAFF
cdr3_nt: TGTGCCAGCAGAGCCGACATGGGTGGAGAAGCTTTCTTT

j_call: TRBJ2-1
clone_size: -
d_call: TRBD1
v_call: TRBV9
cdr3_aa: CASSEDPLGTGVSSYNEQFF
cdr3_nt: TGTGCCAGCAGCGAGGATCCCCTCGGGACAGGCGTTAGCTCCTACAATGAGCAGTTCTTC

j_call: TRBJ2-7
clone_size: -
d_call: TRBD2
v_call: TRBV7-8
cdr3_aa: CASSLTSEDLYEQYF
cdr3_nt: TGTGCCAGCAGCTTGACTAGCGAGGACCTCTACGAGCAGTACTTC

j_call: TRBJ2-5
clone_size: once
d_call: -
v_call: TRBV27
cdr3_aa: CASSLLAGEETQYF
cdr3_nt: TGTGCCAGCAGTTTATTGGCAGGGGAAGAGACCCAGTACTTC

j_call: TRBJ2-1
clone_size: few
d_call: -
v_call: TRBV4-1
cdr3_aa: CASSQAINEQFF
cdr3_nt: TGCGCCAGCAGCCAAGCAATCAATGAGCAGTTCTTC

j_call: TRBJ2-1
clone_size: -
d_call: TRBD2
v_call: TRBV10-1
cdr3_aa: CASGRAGRNFNEQFF
cdr3_nt: TGCGCCAGCGGACGAGCGGGGAGGAATTTCAATGAGCAGTTCTTC

j_call: TRBJ1-5
clone_size: -
d_call: -
v_call: TRBV28
cdr3_aa: CASSFGGGSNQPQHF
cdr3_nt: TGTGCCAGCAGTTTTGGGGGGGGTAGCAATCAGCCCCAGCATTTT

j_call: TRBJ2-3
clone_size: -
d_call: TRBD2
v_call: TRBV11-1
cdr3_aa: CASASGGVDTQYF
cdr3_nt: TGTGCCAGCGCTAGCGGGGGCGTCGATACGCAGTATTTT

j_call: TRBJ1-6
clone_size: -
d_call: -
v_call: TRBV7-9
cdr3_aa: CASSQGSSYNSPLHF
cdr3_nt: TGTGCCAGCAGCCAGGGGAGCTCCTATAATTCACCCCTCCACTTT

j_call: TRBJ1-2
clone_size: -
d_call: -
v_call: TRBV28
cdr3_aa: CASSSGQGNYGYTF
cdr3_nt: TGTGCCAGCAGTTCTGGCCAGGGCAACTATGGCTACACCTTC

j_call: TRBJ2-7
clone_size: -
d_call: TRBD1
v_call: TRBV5-1
cdr3_aa: CASSLLGQGNAYEQYF
cdr3_nt: TGCGCCAGCAGCTTATTGGGACAGGGGAATGCCTACGAGCAGTACTTC

j_call: TRBJ1-4
clone_size: -
d_call: -
v_call: TRBV5-1
cdr3_aa: CASSPDSTNEKLFF
cdr3_nt: TGCGCCAGCAGCCCCGACAGTACTAATGAAAAACTGTTTTTT

j_call: TRBJ2-4
clone_size: -
d_call: -
v_call: TRBV19
cdr3_aa: CASSAGMVENIQYF
cdr3_nt: TGTGCCAGTAGTGCGGGAATGGTGGAAAACATTCAGTACTTC

j_call: TRBJ1-2
clone_size: -
d_call: TRBD1
v_call: TRBV2
cdr3_aa: CASSQGGYYGYTF
cdr3_nt: TGTGCCAGCAGTCAGGGGGGATATTATGGCTACACCTTC

j_call: TRBJ2-1
clone_size: -
d_call: TRBD2
v_call: TRBV9
cdr3_aa: CASRAGLAEDIIYNEQFF
cdr3_nt: TGTGCCAGCAGAGCCGGACTAGCGGAAGACATAATCTACAATGAGCAGTTCTTC

j_call: TRBJ1-2
clone_size: -
d_call: -
v_call: TRBV4-3
cdr3_aa: CASSQDGREDYGYTF
cdr3_nt: TGCGCCAGCAGCCAAGACGGCAGGGAGGACTATGGCTACACCTTC

j_call: TRBJ2-7
clone_size: -
d_call: TRBD2
v_call: TRBV6-6
cdr3_aa: CASSRRASGNRVHEQYF
cdr3_nt: TGTGCCAGCAGTCGACGGGCTAGCGGGAATCGCGTCCACGAGCAGTACTTC

j_call: TRBJ2-1
clone_size: once
d_call: TRBD2
v_call: TRBV24-1
cdr3_aa: CATSDPVASGSYNEQFF
cdr3_nt: TGTGCCACCAGTGATCCTGTAGCTAGCGGCTCCTACAATGAGCAGTTCTTC

j_call: TRBJ2-1
clone_size: -
d_call: TRBD2
v_call: TRBV9
cdr3_aa: CASSDTGTRAYNEQFF
cdr3_nt: TGTGCCAGCAGCGATACCGGGACTAGAGCCTACAATGAGCAGTTCTTC

j_call: TRBJ1-1
clone_size: -
d_call: TRBD1
v_call: TRBV10-3
cdr3_aa: CAVGTGEMNTEAFF
cdr3_nt: TGTGCCGTAGGGACAGGGGAAATGAACACTGAAGCTTTCTTT

j_call: TRBJ2-1
clone_size: -
d_call: -
v_call: TRBV6-5
cdr3_aa: CASSRGGPYNEQFF
cdr3_nt: TGTGCCAGCAGTAGAGGGGGACCGTACAATGAGCAGTTCTTC

j_call: TRBJ1-5
clone_size: -
d_call: -
v_call: TRBV28
cdr3_aa: CASSFQTNSNQPQHF
cdr3_nt: TGTGCCAGCAGTTTTCAGACAAATAGCAATCAGCCCCAGCATTTT

j_call: TRBJ1-2
clone_size: -
d_call: -
v_call: TRBV9
cdr3_aa: CASSVELTDNYGYTF
cdr3_nt: TGTGCCAGCAGCGTAGAGCTGACAGATAACTATGGCTACACCTTC

j_call: TRBJ1-2
clone_size: -
d_call: -
v_call: TRBV28
cdr3_aa: CASSLSDYGYTF
cdr3_nt: TGTGCCAGCAGTTTGAGTGACTATGGCTACACCTTC

j_call: TRBJ2-3
clone_size: -
d_call: TRBD2
v_call: TRBV30
cdr3_aa: CAVAREGRTDTQYF
cdr3_nt: TGTGCCGTGGCGCGGGAGGGCCGCACAGATACGCAGTATTTT

j_call: TRBJ1-2
clone_size: -
d_call: TRBD1
v_call: TRBV5-6
cdr3_aa: CASSTRDRGYSNYGYTF
cdr3_nt: TGTGCCAGCAGCACCCGGGACAGGGGGTACTCTAACTATGGCTACACCTTC

j_call: TRBJ2-1
clone_size: -
d_call: TRBD2
v_call: TRBV5-1
cdr3_aa: CASSSNPSGRPRRYNEQFF
cdr3_nt: TGCGCCAGCAGCTCCAATCCTAGCGGGAGGCCTCGGAGGTACAATGAGCAGTTCTTC

j_call: TRBJ2-7
clone_size: -
d_call: -
v_call: TRBV28
cdr3_aa: CATVPSGSSYEQYF
cdr3_nt: TGTGCCACTGTCCCCAGCGGGTCCTCCTACGAGCAGTACTTC

j_call: TRBJ2-3
clone_size: -
d_call: TRBD2
v_call: TRBV2
cdr3_aa: CASSEGGSSGDSTDTQYF
cdr3_nt: TGTGCCAGCAGTGAAGGAGGGTCTAGCGGGGATAGCACAGATACGCAGTATTTT

j_call: TRBJ1-3
clone_size: -
d_call: -
v_call: TRBV28
cdr3_aa: CASSETGYTAGNTIYF
cdr3_nt: TGTGCCAGCAGCGAAACGGGGTATACGGCTGGAAACACCATATATTTT

j_call: TRBJ2-7
clone_size: -
d_call: -
v_call: TRBV27
cdr3_aa: CASSHGTYEQYF
cdr3_nt: TGTGCCAGCAGTCACGGTACCTACGAGCAGTACTTC

j_call: TRBJ2-5
clone_size: -
d_call: -
v_call: TRBV19
cdr3_aa: CASSISGRQETQYF
cdr3_nt: TGTGCCAGTAGTATTTCGGGGAGACAAGAGACCCAGTACTTC

j_call: TRBJ2-4
clone_size: once
d_call: -
v_call: TRBV4-1
cdr3_aa: CASSHPFDSKNIQYF
cdr3_nt: TGCGCCAGCAGCCACCCATTTGACTCCAAAAACATTCAGTACTTC

j_call: TRBJ2-5
clone_size: -
d_call: TRBD2
v_call: TRBV11-2
cdr3_aa: CASSFSGRSGETQYF
cdr3_nt: TGTGCCAGCAGCTTTAGCGGGAGATCGGGAGAGACCCAGTACTTC

j_call: TRBJ2-6
clone_size: -
d_call: -
v_call: TRBV19
cdr3_aa: CASSIEGATGANVLTF
cdr3_nt: TGTGCCAGTAGTATAGAGGGGGCTACTGGGGCCAACGTCCTGACTTTC

j_call: TRBJ1-5
clone_size: -
d_call: -
v_call: TRBV13
cdr3_aa: CASSYAGDSNQPQHF
cdr3_nt: TGTGCCAGCAGCTACGCAGGTGATAGCAATCAGCCCCAGCATTTT

j_call: TRBJ2-1
clone_size: -
d_call: TRBD1
v_call: TRBV4-1
cdr3_aa: CASSPRDSYNEQFF
cdr3_nt: TGCGCCAGCAGCCCCCGGGACAGCTACAATGAGCAGTTCTTC

j_call: TRBJ1-6
clone_size: -
d_call: TRBD1
v_call: TRBV2
cdr3_aa: CASSPRRTGSTLNSPLHF
cdr3_nt: TGTGCCAGCAGTCCCCGACGGACAGGGTCAACGCTTAATTCACCCCTCCACTTT

j_call: TRBJ2-7
clone_size: -
d_call: -
v_call: TRBV21-1
cdr3_aa: CASSNSCGSEQYF
cdr3_nt: TGTGCCAGCAGCAATTCGTGCGGGAGCGAGCAGTACTTC

j_call: TRBJ2-7
clone_size: -
d_call: -
v_call: TRBV3-1/TRBV3-2
cdr3_aa: CASSPGALAPEQYF
cdr3_nt: TGTGCCAGCAGCCCAGGTGCTTTGGCCCCTGAGCAGTACTTC

j_call: TRBJ1-3
clone_size: -
d_call: -
v_call: TRBV6-1
cdr3_aa: CASSEHGQSGNTIYF
cdr3_nt: TGTGCCAGCAGTGAACATGGACAATCTGGAAACACCATATATTTT

j_call: TRBJ1-6
clone_size: once
d_call: -
v_call: TRBV18
cdr3_aa: CASSPQGELNSPLHF
cdr3_nt: TGTGCCAGCTCCCCTCAGGGTGAACTGAATTCACCCCTCCACTTT

j_call: TRBJ2-5
clone_size: -
d_call: -
v_call: TRBV28
cdr3_aa: CASSFPGSGETQYF
cdr3_nt: TGTGCCAGCAGTTTCCCCGGTTCGGGGGAGACCCAGTACTTC

j_call: TRBJ1-2
clone_size: -
d_call: -
v_call: TRBV21-1
cdr3_aa: CASSFRDRGGYGYTF
cdr3_nt: TGTGCCAGCAGCTTCCGGGACAGGGGTGGCTATGGCTACACCTTC

j_call: TRBJ2-5
clone_size: many
d_call: -
v_call: TRBV5-6
cdr3_aa: CASSLGLEETQYF
cdr3_nt: TGTGCCAGCAGCTTGGGACTAGAAGAGACCCAGTACTTC

j_call: TRBJ2-2
clone_size: once
d_call: -
v_call: TRBV7-3
cdr3_aa: CASSAGMLGDTGELFF
cdr3_nt: TGTGCCAGCAGCGCCGGGATGCTAGGTGACACCGGGGAGCTGTTTTTT

j_call: TRBJ1-1
clone_size: -
d_call: TRBD1
v_call: TRBV27
cdr3_aa: CASKVTGGWTEAFF
cdr3_nt: TGTGCCAGCAAAGTGACAGGGGGATGGACTGAAGCTTTCTTT

j_call: TRBJ2-3
clone_size: -
d_call: TRBD1
v_call: TRBV4-1
cdr3_aa: CASSPGGEVDTQYF
cdr3_nt: TGCGCCAGCAGCCCAGGGGGCGAGGTAGATACGCAGTATTTT

j_call: TRBJ2-1
clone_size: -
d_call: -
v_call: TRBV23-1
cdr3_aa: CASSQSKFF
cdr3_nt: TGCGCCAGCAGTCAATCTAAGTTCTTC